A selection of T cell receptor beta chains follows, all from one sample in a study of blood T cell repertoires in COVID-19. Here immunoSEQ multiplex PCR was the method, and the copy in TCRdb shows in-frame clones only, minus some. The sample yields 450,000 or so clones, around nine tenths seen once. Sequenced: peripheral blood. All receptors come from a young man with COVID-19, enrolled during active disease. The CDR3 runs from the conserved cysteine through the conserved F or W.

J | V | CDR3
TRBJ1-3 | TRBV6-5 | CASSSEGEGGNTIYF
TRBJ2-7 | TRBV6-5 | CASSYGTSGGAYEQYF
TRBJ2-5 | TRBV4-1 | CASSQAGAPQETQYF
TRBJ1-6 | TRBV2 | CASTEGGFLHF
TRBJ2-1 | TRBV27 | CASLPSGASSYNEQFF
TRBJ2-7 | TRBV12-5 | CASGLSLDSYEQYF
TRBJ2-1 | TRBV19 | CASSITSGVHNEQFF
TRBJ1-4 | TRBV14 | CASSVKGGADEKLFF
TRBJ2-7 | TRBV6-5 | CASSSGTGYEQYF
TRBJ2-5 | TRBV9 | CASSVVSGGQETQYF
TRBJ1-6 | TRBV3-1/TRBV3-2 | CASSQVQGTGVLSPSYPLHF
TRBJ2-1 | TRBV25-1 | CASSDDRGGEQFF
TRBJ2-2 | TRBV10-1 | CASSEEGWGGELFF
TRBJ2-4 | TRBV5-6 | CASSLLVSVGLNIQYF
TRBJ2-3 | TRBV7-2 | CASSPSSGTGVLGTQYF
TRBJ2-2 | TRBV5-1 | CASSPLRGGNTGELFF
TRBJ1-5 | TRBV5-6 | CASSSTWGVGQPQHF
TRBJ2-1 | TRBV7-2 | CASSPGTTTYNEQFF
TRBJ2-7 | TRBV13 | CASSPRTSGSSWEQYF
TRBJ2-7 | TRBV10-3 | CAISEGSGGAYEQYF
TRBJ1-2 | TRBV6-5 | CASRYRGREYGYTF
TRBJ1-1 | TRBV7-2 | CASSLGPMNTEAFF
TRBJ2-1 | TRBV15 | CATSSGLAGTYNEQFF
TRBJ2-1 | TRBV15 | CATSAEGPLTSYNEQFF
TRBJ2-1 | TRBV4-2 | CASSQGGQYNEQFF
TRBJ2-3 | TRBV7-8 | CASSYTGGMTDTQYF
TRBJ2-3 | TRBV9 | CASSSRETGQDTQYF
TRBJ2-3 | TRBV3-1/TRBV3-2 | CASSQDLASRSTDTQYF